A single sample gave rise to the 32 T cell receptor beta chains below, sequenced in a study of control samples from healthy donors and cancer patients (dated by TCRdb to 2019 to 2021). Library creation used the immunoSEQ multiplex PCR assay. Here the immuneACCESS table is served through TCRdb, limited to in-frame sequences with V and J called. Missing clones are a known gap in these copies; in checked studies unresolved V genes cover under half, and the rest lacks a known reason. For this sample the table gives about 220,000 clones, of which around 94% were detected only once. Of the sample, about 1.4% falls within the top ten clones. Input material: blood. These TCRs come from a man aged 45-65 years in good health.

The chain joins TRBV6-6 to TRBJ1-6; D is possibly TRBD1 (6 bases). Deletions cut 5 bases from V and 9 bases from J, with 14 bases between. This CDR3 spans 14 amino acids. Germline V CDR1 and CDR2: MNHNY, SVGAGI (reference sequence). The CDR3 DNA follows: TGTGCCAGCAGTCTCCAGGGGCGTAGTTCACCCCTCCACTTT. This encodes CASSLQGRSSPLHF.

The rearrangement links TRBV7-9 to TRBJ1-4; D unclear. This CDR3 is 12 amino acids long. V was pared by 5 bases and J by 4 bases, with 5 bases between. Per germline, CDR1 SEHNR and CDR2 FQNEAQ (reference sequence). CDR3 residues: CASSGDNEKLFF. The CDR3, as DNA: TGTGCCAGCAGCGGAGATAATGAAAAACTGTTTTTT.

Here the CDR3 DNA reads TGCGCCAGCAGCTTGGACCCGGGGATCGACACCATATATTTT. It yields the protein CASSLDPGIDTIYF. This chain uses TRBV5-1 with TRBJ1-3; D unresolved. Looked up from germline, CDR1 is SGHRS and CDR2 is YFSETQ. V dropped 0 bases and J dropped 8 bases, with 12 bases sitting between them. This CDR3 spans 14 amino acids.

CDR3 nucleotide sequence: TGTGCCAGCAGTGCCGACAGCGAGGGGCCTAATTCACCCCTCCACTTT. It translates to CASSADSEGPNSPLHF. This rearrangement joins TRBV25-1 to TRBJ1-6; a weak D match, TRBD1 (5 bases). This CDR3 contains 16 residues. Germline lookup yields CDR1 MGHDK and CDR2 SYGVNS. Trimming took off 4 bases at V and 6 bases at J, with 16 bases between the two ends.

J is TRBJ1-5 and V is TRBV30; D is unclear. Looked up from germline, CDR1 is GTSNPN and CDR2 is SVGIG (reference sequence). V was cut by 3 bases and J by 3 bases, with 21 bases left in between. There are 17 residues in the CDR3. CDR3 sequence reads: CAWSLNLGSPSNQPQHF. Written as DNA, the CDR3 is TGTGCCTGGAGCCTTAATCTAGGCAGTCCGTCCAATCAGCCCCAGCATTTT.

The table lists this clone with a count of one. V and J are TRBV10-1 and TRBJ1-1, with D unclear. Trimming stripped 4 bases from V and 1 base from J, with 7 bases between. The germline CDR1 and CDR2 sequences are WNHNN and SYGVQD (reference sequence). CDR3 size: 13 residues. CDR3 residues: CASSGRWNTEAFF. CDR3 DNA sequence: TGCGCCAGCAGTGGCAGGTGGAACACTGAAGCTTTCTTT.

V usage is TRBV4-3 and J usage is TRBJ1-6; D might be TRBD1 (5 bases). Germline-derived CDR1 and CDR2 are LGHNA and YSLEER. V lost 0 bases, J lost 5 bases, and 14 bases lay in between. This CDR3 is built from 17 residues. In DNA form, the CDR3 reads TGCGCCAGCAGCCAAGAGGGGGAGGGGCTGAATAATTCACCCCTCCACTTT. Translated, it gives CASSQEGEGLNNSPLHF.

V and J are TRBV7-2 and TRBJ2-7; D gene uncertain. Germline CDR1 and CDR2: SGHTA and FQGNSA. The CDR3 has 15 residues. V lost 7 bases and J 5 bases, leaving 21 bases between the germline ends. Here the CDR3 reads CASTPTWWSSDEQYF. In DNA, the CDR3 is TGTGCCAGCACCCCCACCTGGTGGTCAAGCGACGAGCAGTACTTC.

This clone appeared a single time. V usage is TRBV6-1 and J usage is TRBJ2-2, with TRBD1 matching 7 bases. Germline values: CDR1 MNHNS, CDR2 SASEGT. V lost 3 bases to trimming and J lost 0 bases; unmatched junction nucleotides: 1. CDR3 length equals 15 residues. As DNA, the CDR3 is TGTGCCAGCAGTGAGACAGGGCCGAACACCGGGGAGCTGTTTTTT. It is translated as CASSETGPNTGELFF.

The chain uses TRBV7-6 and TRBJ2-5; D not certain. V was pared by 6 bases and J by 4 bases, with 12 bases between. Germline V CDR1 and CDR2: SGHVS, FNYEAQ. The CDR3 has 13 amino acids. Here the CDR3 reads CASSLTKGETQYF. The CDR3 region has the DNA TGTGCCAGCAGTTTGACCAAAGGAGAGACCCAGTACTTC.

The J gene is TRBJ1-2, the V gene TRBV2; D might be TRBD1 (5 bases). CDR3 size: 14 residues. The germline CDR1 and CDR2 sequences are SNHLY and FYNNEI. Between the trimmed V and J ends, which lost 1 base and 4 bases, there was a span of 10 bases. In DNA, the CDR3 is TGTGCCAGCAGTGAAGTCCAGAGGGGCTATGGCTACACCTTC. It is translated as CASSEVQRGYGYTF. The whole variable domain, remainder taken from reference TRBV2 and TRBJ1-2, is EPEVTQTPSHQVTQMGQEVILRCVPISNHLYFYWYRQILGQKVEFLVSFYNNEISEKSEIFDDQFSVERPDGSNFTLKIRSTKLEDSAMYFCASSEVQRGYGYTFGSGTRLTVV.

This rearrangement joins TRBV5-1 to TRBJ2-7, with TRBD1 matching over 8 bases. Germline loops: CDR1 SGHRS, CDR2 YFSETQ. The CDR3 totals 13 residues. Trimming removed 1 base from V and 7 bases from J; junction bases left unmatched: 4. The CDR3 region has the DNA TGCGCCAGCAGCTTGACAGGGGGACGGGAGCAGTACTTC. This encodes CASSLTGGREQYF.

The chain uses TRBV7-2 and TRBJ2-7, with 7 bases that match TRBD1. After removal of 5 bases from V and 5 bases from J, the junction contained 12 bases not matched to a gene. The CDR3 has 15 residues. Germline V gene sequence: CDR1 SGHTA, CDR2 FQGNSA. CDR3 in amino acids: CASSPNPDREDEQYF. CDR3 DNA sequence: TGTGCCAGCAGCCCCAATCCCGACAGGGAAGACGAGCAGTACTTC.

The chain uses TRBV5-1 and TRBJ2-5, with unresolved D. Germline V CDR1 and CDR2: SGHRS, YFSETQ. Between the trimmed V and J ends, which lost 1 base and 5 bases, there was a span of 9 bases. The CDR3 covers 13 residues. The CDR3 loop is CASSLNPQETQYF. DNA of the CDR3: TGCGCCAGCAGCTTGAACCCTCAGGAGACCCAGTACTTC.

V and J are TRBV5-1 and TRBJ1-2; D uncertain. CDR3 length: 13 amino acids. Deletions cut 4 bases from V and 4 bases from J, with 11 bases between. CDR1 is SGHRS and CDR2 is YFSETQ in the germline V gene. For the CDR3, the DNA is TGCGCCAGCAGCCCCGCAGCCTTCTATGGCTACACCTTC. It specifies CASSPAAFYGYTF.

This chain joins TRBV2 and TRBJ1-4, with a weak D call TRBD1 (5 bases). The CDR3 runs to 15 residues. The V gene lost 4 bases and the J gene lost 8 bases, with 17 bases spanning the gap. Germline V gene sequence: CDR1 SNHLY, CDR2 FYNNEI. The DNA of the CDR3 is TGTGCCAGCAGTGCGCTTGGGGGTTTGAAGGAAAAACTGTTTTTT. As protein: CASSALGGLKEKLFF.

The rearrangement uses TRBV7-3 and TRBJ1-6, with 9 bases matching TRBD1. Trimming cost V 4 bases and J 8 bases; bases outside gene matches: 12. The CDR3 extends over 17 amino acids. Germline V lookup: CDR1 SGHTA, CDR2 FQGTGA. The chain's CDR3 is CASSSHRGRVVYSPLHF. CDR3 DNA sequence: TGTGCCAGCAGCTCCCACAGGGGGCGCGTGGTGTATTCACCCCTCCACTTT.

This clone is a singleton in its sample. In nucleotides, the CDR3 is TGTGCCAGCAGCCTAACGACAGGCATCCTCCACTTT. Amino acid sequence: CASSLTTGILHF. The J gene is TRBJ1-6, the V gene TRBV7-9; a possible D gene is TRBD1 (6 bases). This CDR3 comprises 12 residues. Germline CDR1 and CDR2: SEHNR and FQNEAQ (reference sequence). The V gene lost 5 bases and the J gene lost 15 bases, with 14 bases spanning the gap.

The chain employs TRBV5-5 and TRBJ1-6; D gene ambiguous. There are 12 residues in the CDR3. The germline CDR1 and CDR2 sequences are SGHKS and YYEKEE (reference sequence). Trimming left V 1 base short and J 9 bases short, with 5 bases between. CDR3 protein: CASSLSVSPLHF. In DNA form, the CDR3 reads TGTGCCAGCAGCTTGTCAGTTTCACCCCTCCACTTT.

The chain has TRBV27 and TRBJ1-5, with 10 bases matching TRBD1. This CDR3 has 14 amino acids. Trimming at V came to 4 bases and at J to 6 bases, leaving 3 bases not matched to a gene. Germline-derived CDR1 and CDR2 are MNHEY and SMNVEV (reference sequence). The CDR3 DNA reads TGTGCCAGCAGTTACCGGGACAGGGGTCAGCCCCAGCATTTT. Protein sequence: CASSYRDRGQPQHF.

The chain couples TRBV5-1 to TRBJ1-1; D is undetermined. CDR1 and CDR2 (germline): SGHRS, YFSETQ. Trimming removed 0 bases at V and 2 bases at J, with 8 bases between. The CDR3 covers 14 residues. CDR3 loop: CASSLDTYNTEAFF. The CDR3 bases are TGCGCCAGCAGCTTGGACACTTACAACACTGAAGCTTTCTTT.

The CDR3: CASSPTGYNEQFF. DNA for the CDR3: TGTGCCAGCAGCCCCACCGGATACAATGAGCAGTTCTTC. The V gene is TRBV3-1 (or the pseudogene TRBV3-2), the J gene TRBJ2-1; D gene ambiguous. The CDR3 sequence is 13 residues long. Germline-derived CDR1 and CDR2 are LGHDT and YNNKEL (reference sequence). Trimming left V 4 bases short and J 4 bases short, with 8 bases between.

This chain links TRBV29-1 with TRBJ1-1; the match to TRBD1 covers 7 bases. Germline V gene sequence: CDR1 SQVTM, CDR2 ANQGSEA. This CDR3 region has 12 residues. J was trimmed by 5 bases and V by 6 bases; bases with no gene match: 6. The CDR3 coding sequence is TGCAGCGTACAGACAGGGCGTACTGAAGCTTTCTTT. Translated: CSVQTGRTEAFF.

The chain is built from TRBV4-2 and TRBJ1-4; D gene unclear. V was trimmed by 0 bases and J by 6 bases, leaving 8 bases between them. The CDR3 is 14 residues long. Germline V gene data show CDR1 as LGHNA and CDR2 as YNFKEQ. This CDR3 is CASSQDSRYEKLFF. CDR3 nucleotides: TGTGCCAGCAGCCAAGACAGTCGGTATGAAAAACTGTTTTTT.

CDR3 in DNA: TGTGCCAGCAGCCAAGGTTCGTCACCCCTCCACTTT. Translation gives CASSQGSSPLHF. The V gene is TRBV28, the J gene TRBJ1-6; D is undetermined. CDR1 and CDR2 from the germline V gene are MDHEN and SYDVKM. The CDR3 contains 12 residues. V lost 6 bases to trimming and J lost 10 bases, with 10 bases between them.

This clone has more than one count but fewer than ten. This sequence joins TRBV2 and TRBJ1-2, with no clear D. The CDR3 totals 11 residues. CDR1 SNHLY and CDR2 FYNNEI come from the germline V gene. Trimming removed 8 bases at V and 2 bases at J, with 6 bases between. In DNA, the CDR3 is TGTGCCAGCGAGGAGAACTATGGCTACACCTTC. Encoded protein: CASEENYGYTF. Combining the CDR3 with reference TRBV2 and TRBJ1-2 gives the whole variable domain EPEVTQTPSHQVTQMGQEVILRCVPISNHLYFYWYRQILGQKVEFLVSFYNNEISEKSEIFDDQFSVERPDGSNFTLKIRSTKLEDSAMYFCASEENYGYTFGSGTRLTVV.

The chain couples TRBV7-2 to TRBJ1-6, with a tentative D call TRBD1 (5 bases). V was pared by 1 base and J by 18 bases, with 19 bases between. The length of the CDR3 is 14 residues. Germline loops: CDR1 SGHTA, CDR2 FQGNSA. The CDR3 sequence: CASSLGPSRAPDHF. For the CDR3, the DNA is TGTGCCAGCAGCTTAGGGCCTAGCAGGGCCCCGGACCACTTT.

The chain carries TRBV6-2 or TRBV6-3 and TRBJ1-6; perhaps TRBD1 as D (5 bases). V was shortened by 5 bases and J by 7 bases, with 15 bases between the two germline ends. The germline V gene has CDR1 MNHEY and CDR2 SVGEGT. This CDR3 comprises 15 residues. The CDR3 loop is CASSPTRQGNSPLHF. The CDR3 nucleotides are TGTGCCAGCAGTCCGACGCGGCAGGGCAATTCACCCCTCCACTTT.

The chain combines TRBV6-5 with TRBJ1-4; 8 bases fit TRBD1. The CDR3 loop spans 14 amino acids. CDR1 is MNHEY and CDR2 is SVGAGI in the germline V gene. Trimming took 6 bases from V and 4 from J; bases not matched to a gene: 4. CDR3 loop: CASRSGGDNEKLFF. The DNA for the CDR3 is TGTGCCAGCAGGTCAGGGGGCGATAATGAAAAACTGTTTTTT.

The rearrangement joins TRBV5-1 to TRBJ2-5; 7 bases line up with TRBD1. The CDR3 loop spans 15 amino acids. The germline V gene encodes CDR1 SGHRS and CDR2 YFSETQ. J lost 2 bases, V lost 0 bases, and 4 bases had no gene match. The CDR3 region has the DNA TGCGCCAGCAGCTTGGGTCAGGGACAGCAAGAGACCCAGTACTTC. Its translation is CASSLGQGQQETQYF.

This chain's CDR3 is CASSPRPSYGYTF. In DNA form, the CDR3 reads TGTGCCAGCAGCCCCCGTCCCTCCTATGGCTACACCTTC. The chain is built from TRBV28 and TRBJ1-2, with D hard to call. This CDR3 comprises 13 residues. Germline V CDR1 and CDR2: MDHEN, SYDVKM. Deletions cut 6 bases from V and 4 bases from J, with 12 bases between.

The V and J genes are TRBV28 and TRBJ2-7; perhaps TRBD2 as D (6 bases). The CDR3 is 13 amino acids. Trimming took off 4 bases at V and 3 bases at J, with 10 bases between the two ends. The germline V gene has CDR1 MDHEN and CDR2 SYDVKM. The CDR3 region is CASSSMGGYEQYV. DNA for the CDR3: TGTGCCAGCAGTTCCATGGGGGGCTACGAGCAGTACGTC.